A single sample gave rise to the 19 T cell receptor beta chains below, sequenced in a study of cytomegalovirus exposure and HLA in healthy donors. A multiplex PCR was run with 60 Vbeta primers and 13 Jbeta primers. The protocol was immunoSEQ multiplex PCR, while the TCRdb copy is restricted to in-frame clones and leaves out a portion. The sample shows fewer than 120,000 clones, over 65% of them seen only once. Material for sequencing was PBMCs. All receptors derive from a woman aged 25-40 years in good health and CMV-seronegative.

The chain couples TRBV19 to TRBJ1-1; D not certain. This CDR3 has 13 amino acids. Between the trimmed V and J ends, which lost 3 bases and 5 bases, there was a span of 10 bases. Germline lookup yields CDR1 LNHDA and CDR2 SQIVND (reference sequence). The CDR3 sequence: CASSMRAVTEAFF. For the CDR3, the DNA is TGTGCCAGTAGTATGCGGGCAGTTACTGAAGCTTTCTTT.

The chain recombines TRBV30 with TRBJ2-1; 8 bases are a match to TRBD2. CDR1 and CDR2 from the germline V gene are GTSNPN and SVGIG (reference sequence). Trimming removed 5 bases from V and 2 bases from J; junction bases left unmatched: 5. The CDR3 extends over 14 amino acids. CDR3: CAWAGRGPYNEQFF. Written as DNA, the CDR3 is TGTGCCTGGGCCGGGAGGGGACCCTACAATGAGCAGTTCTTC.

The V gene is TRBV4-1, the J gene TRBJ2-3; the match to TRBD2 covers 7 bases. CDR3 length equals 13 residues. The V gene's germline CDR1 is MGHRA and CDR2 YSYEKL. With V trimmed by 1 base and J by 6 bases, 1 base remained unmatched. The CDR3 sequence is CASSQVGGDTQYF. DNA of the CDR3: TGCGCCAGCAGCCAAGTGGGAGGGGATACGCAGTATTTT.

This rearrangement joins TRBV5-1 to TRBJ2-1, with 11 bases that match TRBD2. CDR1 and CDR2 from the germline V gene are SGHRS and YFSETQ. The CDR3 is 15 residues long. With 4 bases clipped from V and 5 bases from J, the junction kept 5 bases outside the gene matches. Written as DNA, the CDR3 is TGCGCCAGCAGCGGACTAGCGGGTTCGAACAATGAGCAGTTCTTC. It specifies CASSGLAGSNNEQFF. The complete variable domain, with remaining parts taken from reference TRBV5-1 and TRBJ2-1, reads KAGVTQTPRYLIKTRGQQVTLSCSPISGHRSVSWYQQTPGQGLQFLFEYFSETQRNKGNFPGRFSGRQFSNSRSEMNVSTLELGDSALYLCASSGLAGSNNEQFFGPGTRLTVL.

The V gene is TRBV7-9, the J gene TRBJ1-4; D is unresolved. The germline CDR1 and CDR2 sequences are SEHNR and FQNEAQ (reference sequence). This CDR3 has 15 residues. Trimming took off 6 bases at V and 8 bases at J, with 19 bases between the two ends. CDR3 loop: CASSKTNNPGEKLFF. CDR3 bases: TGTGCCAGCAGTAAGACAAACAACCCGGGGGAAAAACTGTTTTTT.

The chain couples TRBV2 to TRBJ1-5; D is ambiguous. There are 14 residues in the CDR3. The germline gives CDR1 SNHLY, CDR2 FYNNEI. Trimming shortened V by 5 bases and J by 5 bases, and 13 bases separated the two germline ends. The CDR3 sequence is CASSSIVSHQPQHF. The CDR3 DNA sequence: TGTGCCAGCAGTTCAATAGTGAGCCATCAGCCCCAGCATTTT.

CDR3 in DNA: TGCAGCGCCCATAGTCGTAGCTCTGGAAACACCATATATTTT. Translated, it gives CSAHSRSSGNTIYF. V is TRBV29-1 and J is TRBJ1-3; D unresolved. The V and J ends lost 7 bases and 0 bases respectively, with 13 bases between them. Germline CDR1 is SQVTM and CDR2 is ANQGSEA. The CDR3 has 14 residues.

This clone was picked up one time. V usage is TRBV7-2 and J usage is TRBJ1-2; TRBD1 matches at 8 bases. There are 17 residues in the CDR3. The germline gives CDR1 SGHTA, CDR2 FQGNSA. V lost 4 bases, J lost 7 bases, and 17 bases stayed unmatched. CDR3 residues: CASSSILPYGQGSGYTF. The DNA of the CDR3 is TGTGCCAGCAGCTCGATATTGCCCTATGGACAGGGCTCTGGCTACACCTTC.

This clone was seen only a few times. The chain combines TRBV5-6 with TRBJ1-1; D is undetermined. The CDR3 totals 13 residues. V shed 4 bases and J shed 6 bases, with 13 bases lying between them. Germline CDR1 and CDR2: SGHDT and YYEEEE. In nucleotides, the CDR3 is TGTGCCAGCAGCCTAGTAAGCGCTCCTGAAGCTTTCTTT. Protein product: CASSLVSAPEAFF.

The chain carries TRBV29-1 and TRBJ2-7; 10 bases match TRBD1. V was pared by 1 base and J by 3 bases, with 0 bases of the junction left unmatched. The CDR3 covers 13 residues. Germline CDR1 is SQVTM and CDR2 is ANQGSEA. CDR3 loop: CSVEGTGGYEQYF. The CDR3 DNA follows: TGCAGCGTTGAAGGGACAGGGGGCTACGAGCAGTACTTC.

This clone was observed a handful of times. J is TRBJ2-2 and V is TRBV4-3; D not resolved. V was clipped by 4 bases and J by 3 bases, with 6 bases between them. The CDR3 totals 13 residues. Looked up from germline, CDR1 is LGHNA and CDR2 is YSLEER. CDR3 sequence (DNA): TGCGCCAGCAGCCCAAAATACACCGGGGAGCTGTTTTTT. Residues: CASSPKYTGELFF.

The chain employs TRBV5-6 and TRBJ1-1; D may be TRBD1 (6 bases). This CDR3 has 15 amino acids. Between the trimmed V and J ends, which lost 4 bases and 2 bases, there was a span of 15 bases. From germline, CDR1 is SGHDT and CDR2 YYEEEE. CDR3 nucleotides: TGTGCCAGCAGCCCGCGAATACAGGGAAACACTGAAGCTTTCTTT. Protein sequence: CASSPRIQGNTEAFF.

The rearrangement links TRBV28 to TRBJ2-7; TRBD1 matches at 9 bases. The germline CDR1 and CDR2 sequences are MDHEN and SYDVKM. The CDR3 is made up of 15 amino acids. J lost 3 bases, V lost 5 bases, and 8 bases had no gene match. CDR3 nucleotide sequence: TGTGCCAGCAGTATAGGGGGGACAGGGCACTACGAGCAGTACTTC. Translating it yields CASSIGGTGHYEQYF.

The chain carries TRBV2 and TRBJ2-1; no definite D call. Per the germline V gene, CDR1 is SNHLY and CDR2 is FYNNEI. This CDR3 is 14 amino acids long. Between the trimmed V and J ends, which lost 1 base and 7 bases, there was a span of 11 bases. DNA for the CDR3: TGTGCCAGCAGTGAAGGGTTAAGCCGGAATGAGCAGTTCTTC. Its protein product is CASSEGLSRNEQFF.

This clone has more than one count but fewer than ten. The chain has TRBV13 and TRBJ2-1; 11 bases agree with TRBD1. J lost 5 bases, V lost 5 bases, and 5 bases had no gene match. CDR1 is PRHDT, CDR2 FYEKMQ, per germline (reference sequence). This CDR3 contains 15 residues. CDR3 loop: CASSKGQGANNEQFF. CDR3 nucleotides: TGTGCCAGCAGCAAAGGACAGGGGGCGAACAATGAGCAGTTCTTC.

This chain links TRBV27 with TRBJ2-1; TRBD2 matches 7 bases. The CDR3 covers 13 residues. The J segment lost 8 bases and the V segment lost 3 bases, leaving 4 bases of the junction unmatched. Germline CDR1 MNHEY, CDR2 SMNVEV (reference sequence). The chain's CDR3 is CASSFNGRYEQFF. In DNA, the CDR3 is TGTGCCAGCAGTTTCAACGGGAGGTATGAGCAGTTCTTC.

The chain has TRBV29-1 and TRBJ1-3, with D maybe TRBD1 (5 bases). This CDR3 is 14 amino acids long. In germline, CDR1 is SQVTM, CDR2 ANQGSEA. V lost 2 bases to trimming and J lost 4 bases, with 12 bases between them. As DNA, the CDR3 is TGCAGCGTTGAATATGGGGCTCGCGGAAACACCATATATTTT. This gives the protein CSVEYGARGNTIYF.

J is TRBJ1-1 and V is TRBV9; the D gene is possibly TRBD1 (6 bases). The germline CDR1 and CDR2 sequences are SGDLS and YYNGEE. CDR3 length: 15 amino acids. V shed 1 base and J shed 3 bases, with 13 bases lying between them. The CDR3 DNA reads TGTGCCAGCAGCGTATCCCCAACAGGGTACACTGAAGCTTTCTTT. Protein product: CASSVSPTGYTEAFF.

This chain connects TRBV9 to TRBJ1-2; D remains unclear. CDR1 SGDLS and CDR2 YYNGEE come from the germline V gene. The CDR3 runs 14 residues. V gave up 0 bases and J gave up 5 bases, with 11 bases separating them. Written as DNA, the CDR3 is TGTGCCAGCAGCGTAGGAGGGCAGGAGTATGGCTACACCTTC. Amino acids: CASSVGGQEYGYTF.